This T cell receptor beta chain was captured in a study of radiotherapy plus CTLA-4 blockade in lung cancer. The CDR3 is 16 amino acids. Germline-derived CDR1 and CDR2 are MDHEN and SYDVKM. Trimming removed 5 bases at V and 1 base at J, with 16 bases between. Measured with immunoSEQ multiplex PCR; TCRdb has only the in-frame clones, and not every one. The sample lists around 110,000 clones; more than 75% were seen once. The V gene is TRBV28, the J gene TRBJ2-3; D is uncertain. The TCR comes from a human donor with non-small cell lung cancer that progressed on radiotherapy plus ipilimumab. Some clones in this sample may be carry-over from other donors' samples. Material: peripheral blood, obtained from a patient treated with radiotherapy plus ipilimumab. The DNA of the CDR3 is TGTGCCAGCAGTCCCATCTCGGCGGTGGGCACAGATACGCAGTATTTT. This gives the protein CASSPISAVGTDTQYF.